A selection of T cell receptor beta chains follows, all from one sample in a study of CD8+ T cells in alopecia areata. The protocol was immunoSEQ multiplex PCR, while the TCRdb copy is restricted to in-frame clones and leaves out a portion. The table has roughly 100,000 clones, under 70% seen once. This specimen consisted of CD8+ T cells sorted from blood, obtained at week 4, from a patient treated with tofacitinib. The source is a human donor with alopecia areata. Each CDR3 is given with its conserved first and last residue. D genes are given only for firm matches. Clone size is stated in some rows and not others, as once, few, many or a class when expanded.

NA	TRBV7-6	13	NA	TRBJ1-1	CASSLGGGTEAFF	TGTGCCAGCAGCTTAGGGGGGGGGACTGAAGCTTTCTTT
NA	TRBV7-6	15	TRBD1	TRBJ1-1	CASSGTGGWNTEAFF	TGTGCCAGCAGCGGGACAGGGGGCTGGAACACTGAAGCTTTCTTT
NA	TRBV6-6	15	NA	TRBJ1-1	CASSRKASMNTEAFF	TGTGCCAGCAGTCGAAAGGCTTCCATGAACACTGAAGCTTTCTTT
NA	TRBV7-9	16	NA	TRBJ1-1	CASSPRGGQGGTEAFF	TGTGCCAGCAGCCCACGGGGGGGGCAGGGAGGCACTGAAGCTTTCTTT
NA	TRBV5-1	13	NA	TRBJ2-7	CASSVDPAYEQYF	TGCGCCAGCAGCGTAGACCCAGCCTACGAGCAGTACTTC
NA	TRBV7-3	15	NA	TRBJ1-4	CASSLESREGEKLFF	TGTGCCAGCAGCCTCGAATCCAGGGAAGGGGAAAAACTGTTTTTT
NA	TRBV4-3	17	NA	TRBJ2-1	CASSQDRGNRHENEQFF	TGCGCCAGCAGCCAAGATAGAGGCAACCGTCACGAAAATGAGCAGTTCTTC
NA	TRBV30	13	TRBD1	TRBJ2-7	CAWSPGQGAEQYF	TGTGCCTGGAGCCCGGGACAGGGAGCCGAGCAGTACTTC
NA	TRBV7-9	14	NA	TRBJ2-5	CASSPGDMRETQYF	TGTGCCAGCAGCCCAGGGGACATGCGGGAGACCCAGTACTTC
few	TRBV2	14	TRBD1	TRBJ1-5	CASTGDRGIQPQHF	TGTGCCAGCACTGGGGACAGGGGGATTCAGCCCCAGCATTTT
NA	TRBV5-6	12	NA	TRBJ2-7	CASSLGGAEQYF	TGTGCCAGCAGCTTGGGGGGGGCCGAGCAGTACTTC
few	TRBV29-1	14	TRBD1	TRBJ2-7	CSVVWTGEFYEQYF	TGCAGCGTTGTGTGGACAGGGGAGTTCTACGAGCAGTACTTC
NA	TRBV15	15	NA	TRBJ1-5	CATSRDLQKNQPQHF	TGTGCCACCAGCAGAGATCTTCAGAAAAATCAGCCCCAGCATTTT
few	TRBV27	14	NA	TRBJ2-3	CASSWGAATDTQYF	TGTGCCAGCAGTTGGGGGGCAGCTACAGATACGCAGTATTTT
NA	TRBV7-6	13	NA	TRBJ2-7	CASSLASSSEQYF	TGTGCCAGCAGCTTAGCCTCTTCTTCCGAGCAGTACTTC
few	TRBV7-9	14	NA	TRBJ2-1	CASSLADRGGEQFF	TGTGCCAGCAGCTTAGCAGACAGGGGAGGGGAGCAGTTCTTC
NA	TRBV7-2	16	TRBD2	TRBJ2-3	CASSLPASGITDTQYF	TGTGCCAGCAGCTTACCGGCTAGCGGCATCACAGATACGCAGTATTTT
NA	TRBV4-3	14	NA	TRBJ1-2	CASGQDSGYYGYTF	TGCGCCAGCGGCCAAGATTCCGGTTACTATGGCTACACCTTC
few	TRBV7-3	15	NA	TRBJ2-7	CASSLDSTGGYEQYF	TGTGCCAGCAGCTTAGATTCCACCGGCGGCTACGAGCAGTACTTC
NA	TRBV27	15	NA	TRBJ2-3	CASSFRRGTTDTQYF	TGTGCCAGCAGTTTTAGAAGGGGTACAACAGATACGCAGTATTTT
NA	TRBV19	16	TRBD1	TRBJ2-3	CASSSPGQGGTDTQYF	TGTGCCAGTAGTTCACCGGGACAGGGAGGTACAGATACGCAGTATTTT
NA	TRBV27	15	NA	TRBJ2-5	CASSPTRILGETQYF	TGTGCCAGCAGTCCCACTCGGATACTAGGAGAGACCCAGTACTTC
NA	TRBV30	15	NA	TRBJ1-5	CAWRLDIRHNQPQHF	TGTGCCTGGAGGCTGGACATCCGGCACAATCAGCCCCAGCATTTT
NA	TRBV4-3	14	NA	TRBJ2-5	CASSQATSGETQYF	TGCGCCAGCAGCCAAGCGACCAGCGGAGAGACCCAGTACTTC
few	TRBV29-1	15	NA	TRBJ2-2	CSVDSMGLESGELFF	TGCAGCGTTGATTCGATGGGGCTCGAATCGGGGGAGCTGTTTTTT
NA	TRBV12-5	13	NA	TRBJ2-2	CASGGPYTGELFF	TGTGCTAGTGGGGGGCCTTACACCGGGGAGCTGTTTTTT
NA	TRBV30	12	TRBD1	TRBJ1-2	CAWAQGAYGYTF	TGTGCCTGGGCACAGGGGGCTTATGGCTACACCTTC
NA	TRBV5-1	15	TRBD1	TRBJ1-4	CASGKMGQADEKLFF	TGCGCCAGCGGCAAAATGGGACAGGCGGATGAAAAACTGTTTTTT
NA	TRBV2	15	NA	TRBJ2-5	CASSEGGGYQETQYF	TGTGCCAGCAGTGAAGGGGGCGGCTACCAAGAGACCCAGTACTTC
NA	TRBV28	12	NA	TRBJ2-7	CASSLDSYEQYF	TGTGCCAGCAGTCTGGACAGTTACGAGCAGTACTTC
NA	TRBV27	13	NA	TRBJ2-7	CASSWDPTYEQYF	TGTGCCAGCAGTTGGGACCCGACCTACGAGCAGTACTTC
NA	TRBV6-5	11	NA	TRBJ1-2	CASSGNYGYTF	TGTGCCAGCAGTGGGAACTATGGCTACACCTTC
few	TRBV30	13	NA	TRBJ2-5	CAWSMWIQETQYF	TGTGCCTGGAGTATGTGGATACAAGAGACCCAGTACTTC
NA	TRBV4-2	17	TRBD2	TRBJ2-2	CASSQDQSGGHTGELFF	TGTGCCAGCAGCCAAGATCAAAGCGGGGGGCATACCGGGGAGCTGTTTTTT
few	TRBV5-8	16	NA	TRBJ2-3	CASSLDGGFSPDTQYF	TGTGCCAGCAGCTTGGACGGCGGGTTCTCCCCAGATACGCAGTATTTT
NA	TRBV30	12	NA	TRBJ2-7	CAWSVGSYEQYF	TGTGCCTGGAGTGTTGGCTCCTACGAGCAGTACTTC
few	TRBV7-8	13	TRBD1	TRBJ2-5	CASSSGQAETQYF	TGTGCCAGCAGCTCGGGACAGGCGGAGACCCAGTACTTC
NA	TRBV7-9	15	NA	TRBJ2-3	CASSLHIGGADTQYF	TGTGCCAGCAGCCTCCATATAGGGGGGGCAGATACGCAGTATTTT
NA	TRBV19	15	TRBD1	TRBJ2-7	CASSWPRDRAHEQYF	TGTGCCAGTAGCTGGCCCCGGGACAGGGCCCACGAGCAGTACTTC
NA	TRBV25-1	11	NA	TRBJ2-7	CASSEGYEQYF	TGTGCCAGCAGTGAGGGCTACGAGCAGTACTTC
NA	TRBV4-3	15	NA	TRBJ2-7	CASSQDLGLYYEQYF	TGCGCCAGCAGCCAAGACCTCGGACTGTACTACGAGCAGTACTTC
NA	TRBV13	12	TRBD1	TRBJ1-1	CASRGQGIEAFF	TGTGCCAGCAGGGGACAGGGGATTGAAGCTTTCTTT
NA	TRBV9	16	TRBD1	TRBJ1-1	CASSEGAGVSGAEAFF	TGTGCCAGCAGTGAGGGGGCAGGGGTGTCTGGCGCTGAAGCTTTCTTT
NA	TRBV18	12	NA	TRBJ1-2	CASSPGDGGYTF	TGTGCCAGCTCACCAGGGGACGGTGGCTACACCTTC
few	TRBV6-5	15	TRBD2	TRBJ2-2	CASSARAGSTGELFF	TGTGCCAGCAGTGCTCGAGCGGGGTCCACCGGGGAGCTGTTTTTT
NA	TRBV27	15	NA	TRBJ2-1	CASRALAVTYNEQFF	TGTGCCAGCAGGGCCTTAGCGGTTACCTACAATGAGCAGTTCTTC
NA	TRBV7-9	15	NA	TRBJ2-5	CASSLSVTPQETQYF	TGTGCCAGCAGCTTGAGTGTCACGCCCCAAGAGACCCAGTACTTC
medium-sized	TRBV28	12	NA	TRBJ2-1	CASSDRYNEQFF	TGTGCCAGCAGTGACAGGTACAATGAGCAGTTCTTC
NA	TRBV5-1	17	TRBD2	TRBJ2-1	CASSPGRGGRFNNEQFF	TGCGCCAGCAGCCCAGGACGGGGCGGGAGGTTTAACAATGAGCAGTTCTTC
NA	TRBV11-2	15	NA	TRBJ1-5	CASSLGGGSNQPQHF	TGTGCCAGCAGCTTAGGGGGGGGGAGCAATCAGCCCCAGCATTTT
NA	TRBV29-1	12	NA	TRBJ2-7	CSVEVGSYEQYF	TGCAGCGTTGAAGTAGGGTCCTACGAGCAGTACTTC
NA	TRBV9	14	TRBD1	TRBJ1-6	CASSVIDRESPLHF	TGTGCCAGCAGCGTAATTGACAGGGAATCACCCCTCCACTTT
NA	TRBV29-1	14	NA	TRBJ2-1	CSVEGRGRLNEQFF	TGCAGCGTTGAAGGGAGGGGGCGTTTAAATGAGCAGTTCTTC
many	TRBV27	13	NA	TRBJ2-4	CASSFSSQNIQYF	TGTGCCAGCAGTTTCAGTTCCCAAAACATTCAGTACTTC
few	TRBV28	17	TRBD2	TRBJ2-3	CASSSDVLAGGGDTQYF	TGTGCCAGCAGTTCCGATGTTCTAGCGGGAGGTGGAGATACGCAGTATTTT
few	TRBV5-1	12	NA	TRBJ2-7	CASSLVGAEQYF	TGCGCCAGCAGCTTGGTAGGGGCCGAGCAGTACTTC
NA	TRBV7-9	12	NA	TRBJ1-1	CASSQMGTEAFF	TGTGCCAGCAGCCAAATGGGTACTGAAGCTTTCTTT